This is a list of T cell receptor beta chains from one sample in a study of early T cells in non-severe SARS-CoV-2 infection. TCRdb called the 5' RACE reads again in MiXCR, with one record for every CDR3 protein. The repertoire has more than 65,000 distinct CDR3 sequences, roughly 15% of them found once; the top ten carry about 4%. The specimen was whole blood, collected at baseline. These receptors were obtained from an adult who was a healthcare worker with PCR-confirmed SARS-CoV-2 infection or an uninfected control (not recorded which). CDR3s include the opening cysteine and the closing phenylalanine or tryptophan. D genes are given only for firm matches. A row's size may be missing; if present it is once, few, many or a size class.

J	V	size	D	CDR3	DNA
TRBJ1-2	TRBV20-1	-	-	CSARAGSYGYTF	TGCAGTGCTAGAGCAGGGAGCTATGGCTACACCTTC
TRBJ1-2	TRBV5-1	-	-	CASSFMDPNDGYTF	TGCGCCAGCAGCTTTATGGACCCCAACGATGGCTACACCTTC
TRBJ1-1	TRBV12-3/TRBV12-4	many	-	CASSFLEQEAFF	TGTGCCAGCAGTTTCCTCGAACAGGAAGCTTTCTTT
TRBJ1-4	TRBV7-6	-	TRBD1	CASSRITGGEKLFF	TGTGCCAGCAGCCGAATTACAGGGGGCGAAAAACTGTTTTTT
TRBJ2-4	TRBV20-1	many	-	CSARVQVRNIQYF	TGCAGTGCTAGAGTCCAGGTCAGAAACATTCAGTACTTC
TRBJ2-5	TRBV11-2	few	TRBD2	CASSLGGLAGGETQYF	TGTGCCAGCAGCTTAGGGGGACTAGCGGGAGGAGAGACCCAGTACTTC
TRBJ1-1	TRBV7-9	-	TRBD1	CASSSGTDTEAFF	TGTGCCAGCAGCTCCGGGACAGACACTGAAGCTTTCTTT
TRBJ1-2	TRBV2	many	-	CASSGPGVRGYTF	TGTGCCAGCAGTGGCCCAGGGGTCCGGGGCTACACCTTC
TRBJ2-7	TRBV28	few	-	CASSLGILNEQYF	TGTGCCAGCAGTTTAGGTATCCTCAACGAGCAGTACTTC
TRBJ1-6	TRBV3-1	few	-	CASSGGGNSPLHF	TGTGCCAGCAGCGGCGGCGGGAATTCACCCCTCCACTTT
TRBJ2-7	TRBV20-1	few	-	CSAKQPAYEQYF	TGCAGTGCTAAACAGCCGGCCTACGAGCAGTACTTC
TRBJ2-3	TRBV6-2/TRBV6-3	-	TRBD2	CASSYRPSGRAGTDTQYF	TGTGCCAGCAGTTACAGGCCTAGCGGGAGGGCCGGCACAGATACGCAGTATTTT
TRBJ1-5	TRBV21-1	few	-	CASRNRGRGNQPQHF	TGTGCCAGCAGGAACAGGGGCAGGGGCAATCAGCCCCAGCATTTT
TRBJ2-6	TRBV7-8	few	TRBD1	CASSLGDRGLGANVLTF	TGTGCCAGCAGCTTAGGAGACAGGGGGCTCGGGGCCAACGTCCTGACTTTC
TRBJ2-1	TRBV24-1	many	-	CATSDFSGPNYNEQFF	TGTGCCACCAGTGATTTCTCCGGACCCAACTACAATGAGCAGTTCTTC
TRBJ1-3	TRBV7-2	-	-	CASSRTAFSGNTIYF	TGTGCCAGCAGCCGGACAGCATTCTCTGGAAACACCATATATTTT
TRBJ2-1	TRBV18	few	-	CASSPPSYNEQFF	TGTGCCAGCTCACCACCGAGTTACAATGAGCAGTTCTTC
TRBJ1-2	TRBV2	-	-	CASVHGTNYGYTF	TGTGCCAGCGTCCACGGAACTAACTATGGCTACACCTTC
TRBJ2-1	TRBV7-2	-	TRBD2	CASSPRRTSENEQFF	TGTGCCAGCAGCCCCCGTCGGACTAGCGAGAATGAGCAGTTCTTC
TRBJ2-7	TRBV10-2	-	-	CASRPGVAREQYF	TGCGCCAGCAGGCCCGGGGTAGCGAGGGAGCAGTACTTC
TRBJ2-3	TRBV7-9	many	-	CASSFGTDTQYF	TGTGCCAGCAGCTTCGGCACAGATACGCAGTATTTT
TRBJ2-1	TRBV5-5	many	TRBD2	CASSLTGTSGWDEQFF	TGTGCCAGCAGCTTGACCGGGACTAGCGGGTGGGATGAGCAGTTCTTC
TRBJ1-1	TRBV4-2	few	-	CASSQDSDTEAFF	TGTGCCAGCAGCCAAGATTCCGACACTGAAGCTTTCTTT
TRBJ2-1	TRBV10-2	few	-	CASSGYRDSYNEQFF	TGCGCCAGCAGTGGATACAGGGACTCCTACAATGAGCAGTTCTTC
TRBJ2-1	TRBV2	-	-	CASSESFIRDLFSF	TGTGCCAGCAGTGAAAGTTTTATTCGGGACCTCTTTTCCTTC
TRBJ2-1	TRBV5-4	many	TRBD1	CASSLGSGQGLNEQFF	TGTGCCAGCAGCTTAGGCTCGGGACAGGGCTTAAATGAGCAGTTCTTC
TRBJ2-1	TRBV9	-	TRBD2	CASSVAPGTSGRNEQFF	TGTGCCAGCAGCGTAGCCCCAGGGACTAGCGGGAGGAATGAGCAGTTCTTC
TRBJ1-6	TRBV9	-	TRBD1	CASSGTAKNSPLHF	TGTGCCAGCAGTGGGACAGCCAAAAATTCACCCCTCCACTTT
TRBJ2-5	TRBV7-6	few	TRBD2	CASSPGLARKETQYF	TGTGCCAGCAGCCCGGGACTAGCGAGGAAAGAGACCCAGTACTTC
TRBJ1-1	TRBV7-9	many	-	CASSLVAAGTEAFF	TGTGCCAGCAGCTTGGTGGCGGCGGGCACTGAAGCTTTCTTT
TRBJ1-4	TRBV20-1	many	TRBD1	CSAPGQGGGKLFF	TGCAGTGCCCCGGGACAGGGGGGCGGAAAACTTTTTTTT
TRBJ2-6	TRBV3-1	few	TRBD2	CASSQANSGSGANVLTF	TGTGCCAGCAGCCAAGCAAATAGCGGGAGCGGGGCCAACGTCCTGACTTTC
TRBJ2-2	TRBV18	many	-	CASSQLPDNTGELFF	TGTGCCAGCTCACAGTTACCAGATAACACCGGGGAGCTGTTTTTT
TRBJ1-3	TRBV28	many	-	CASSFSQGNTIYF	TGTGCCAGCAGTTTCTCTCAGGGAAACACCATATATTTT
TRBJ2-3	TRBV18	few	-	CASSPPTGDTQYF	TGTGCCAGCTCACCACCGACGGGGGATACGCAGTATTTT
TRBJ2-1	TRBV10-3	many	TRBD2	CATFTGTSGFYNEQFF	TGTGCCACCTTTACCGGGACTAGCGGGTTCTACAATGAGCAGTTCTTC
TRBJ1-1	TRBV10-1	-	-	CASKQGHSTEAFF	TGCGCCAGCAAACAGGGTCACAGCACTGAAGCTTTCTTT
TRBJ1-3	TRBV4-2	few	TRBD1	CASSQRPLRDRVYTIYF	TGTGCCAGCAGCCAACGACCCCTCCGGGACAGGGTATACACCATATATTTT
TRBJ1-5	TRBV20-1	-	TRBD1	CSAPRRGRNQPQHF	TGCAGTGCCCCACGCAGGGGGCGCAATCAGCCCCAGCATTTT
TRBJ1-2	TRBV20-1	few	TRBD1	CSAPRGGLGNYGYTF	TGCAGTGCACCCAGGGGGGGCCTGGGGAACTATGGCTACACCTTC